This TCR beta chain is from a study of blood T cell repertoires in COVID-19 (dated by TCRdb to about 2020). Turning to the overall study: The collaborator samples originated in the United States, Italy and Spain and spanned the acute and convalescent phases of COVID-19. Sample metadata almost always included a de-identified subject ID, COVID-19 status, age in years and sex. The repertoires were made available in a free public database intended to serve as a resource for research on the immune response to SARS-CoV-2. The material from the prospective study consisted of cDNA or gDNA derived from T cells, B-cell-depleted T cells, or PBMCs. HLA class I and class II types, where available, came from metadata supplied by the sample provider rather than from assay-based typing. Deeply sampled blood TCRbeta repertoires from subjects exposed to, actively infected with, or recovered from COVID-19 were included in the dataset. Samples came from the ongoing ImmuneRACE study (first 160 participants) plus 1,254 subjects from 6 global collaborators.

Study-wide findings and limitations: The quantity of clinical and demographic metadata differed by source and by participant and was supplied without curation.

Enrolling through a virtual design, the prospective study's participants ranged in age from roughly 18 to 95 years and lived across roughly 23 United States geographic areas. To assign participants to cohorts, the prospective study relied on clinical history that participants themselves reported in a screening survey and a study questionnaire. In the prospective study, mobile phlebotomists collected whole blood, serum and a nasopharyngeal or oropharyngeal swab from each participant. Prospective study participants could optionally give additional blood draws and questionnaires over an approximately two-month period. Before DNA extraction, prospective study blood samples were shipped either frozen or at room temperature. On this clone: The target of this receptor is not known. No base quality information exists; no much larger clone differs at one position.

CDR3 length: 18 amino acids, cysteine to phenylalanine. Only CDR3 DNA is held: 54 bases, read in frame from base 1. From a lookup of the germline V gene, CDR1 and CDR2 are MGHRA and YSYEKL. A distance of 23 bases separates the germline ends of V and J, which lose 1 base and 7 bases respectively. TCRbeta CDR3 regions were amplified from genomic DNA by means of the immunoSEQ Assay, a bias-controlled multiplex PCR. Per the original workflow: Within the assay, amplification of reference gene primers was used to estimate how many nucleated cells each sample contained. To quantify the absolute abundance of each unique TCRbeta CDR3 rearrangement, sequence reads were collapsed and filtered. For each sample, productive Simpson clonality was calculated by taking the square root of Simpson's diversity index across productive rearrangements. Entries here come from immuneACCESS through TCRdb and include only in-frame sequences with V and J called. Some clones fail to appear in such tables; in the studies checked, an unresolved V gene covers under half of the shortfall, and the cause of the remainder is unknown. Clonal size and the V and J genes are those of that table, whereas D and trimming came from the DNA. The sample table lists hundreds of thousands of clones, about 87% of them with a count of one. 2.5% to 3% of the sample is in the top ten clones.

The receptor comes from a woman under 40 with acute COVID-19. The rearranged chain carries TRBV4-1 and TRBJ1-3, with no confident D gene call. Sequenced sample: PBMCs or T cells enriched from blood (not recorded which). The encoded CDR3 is CASSQVAPSRATWNTIYF. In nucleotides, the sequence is TGCGCCAGCAGCCAAGTCGCCCCCAGTCGAGCGACCTGGAACACCATATATTTT.